The 21 T cell receptor beta chains below come from one sample, sequenced in a study of cytomegalovirus exposure and HLA in healthy donors. PCR used 60 Vbeta primers and 13 Jbeta primers. This table comes from immunoSEQ multiplex PCR, and its TCRdb copy is limited to in-frame clones, with some not included. The sample has around 200,000 clones; approximately 70% are singletons. Sequencing was performed on PBMCs. The receptors here all came from a man aged 35-49 years in good health and CMV-seropositive.

This chain uses TRBV25-1 with TRBJ1-2, with TRBD1 matching 12 bases. Trimming took 2 bases from V and 6 from J; bases not matched to a gene: 7. The CDR3 extends over 16 amino acids. Germline V gene data show CDR1 as MGHDK and CDR2 as SYGVNS. The CDR3 spells CASSETGTGGVHGYTF. CDR3 DNA sequence: TGTGCCAGCAGTGAAACGGGGACAGGGGGCGTCCATGGCTACACCTTC.

The rearrangement links TRBV4-1 to TRBJ1-1; D uncertain. Per germline, CDR1 MGHRA and CDR2 YSYEKL. There are 15 residues in the CDR3. V was shortened by 4 bases and J by 10 bases, with 22 bases between the two germline ends. The CDR3 DNA sequence: TGCGCCAGCAGCCCTACCCTCGAACGCGGGATCGGAGCTTTCTTT. Translated, it gives CASSPTLERGIGAFF.

The chain joins TRBV29-1 to TRBJ1-2, with D uncertain. Trimming stripped 0 bases from V and 4 bases from J, with 9 bases between. Germline CDR1 is SQVTM and CDR2 is ANQGSEA. CDR3 length: 13 residues. The CDR3 DNA reads as TGCAGCGTTGAAGATCCCAGCGGCTATGGCTACACCTTC. This codes for CSVEDPSGYGYTF.

J is TRBJ2-5 and V is TRBV5-1, with D perhaps matching TRBD1 (6 bases). The J call may be faulty, since TRBJ2-7 better matches the DNA end. CDR3 size: 14 residues. Germline CDR1 SGHRS, CDR2 YFSETQ. CDR3 in DNA: TGCGCCAGCAGCTCTGGACAGCTAACCTACGAGCAGTACTTC. This encodes CASSSGQLTYEQYF.

The chain carries TRBV7-2 and TRBJ1-2, with D possibly matching TRBD1 (6 bases). The CDR3 is 13 amino acids. V lost 6 bases to trimming and J lost 2 bases, with 10 bases between them. Germline V lookup: CDR1 SGHTA, CDR2 FQGNSA. CDR3 loop: CASRPTGNYGYTF. CDR3 sequence (DNA): TGTGCCAGCAGGCCTACAGGGAACTATGGCTACACCTTC.

This clone came up a few times. This chain joins TRBV12-5 and TRBJ2-2, with D uncertain. V lost 7 bases and J 4 bases, leaving 7 bases between the germline ends. CDR3 length: 12 residues. Germline CDR1 and CDR2: LGHNT and FRNRAP. CDR3 in DNA: TGTGCTAGTGCCAGAATCACCGGGGAGCTGTTTTTT. Its protein product is CASARITGELFF.

V and J are TRBV11-3 and TRBJ1-1; the match to TRBD1 covers 7 bases. J lost 4 bases, V lost 3 bases, and 2 bases had no gene match. The germline CDR1 and CDR2 sequences are SGHNT and YENEEA. The CDR3 consists of 13 residues. The CDR3 is CASSFRQGTEAFF. The CDR3 nucleotides are TGTGCCAGCAGCTTCCGACAGGGCACTGAAGCTTTCTTT.

The J gene is TRBJ1-2, the V gene TRBV13; 9 bases match TRBD1. The germline gives CDR1 PRHDT, CDR2 FYEKMQ (reference sequence). CDR3 length: 14 residues. V dropped 4 bases and J dropped 7; count of bases not matched to a gene: 7. The CDR3 nucleotides read TGTGCCAGCAGCTACGACAGGGGGTCCGCTGGCTACACCTTC. Encoded protein: CASSYDRGSAGYTF.

The chain couples TRBV11-2 to TRBJ2-5; D might be TRBD2 (5 bases). From germline, CDR1 is SGHAT and CDR2 FQNNGV. The CDR3 length is 14 residues. The V end was cut by 6 bases, the J end by 2 bases, with 13 bases between. The CDR3 bases are TGTGCCAGCAGACTAGGGCAGATTCAAGAGACCCAGTACTTC. Translation: CASRLGQIQETQYF. Full variable domain (missing parts from reference TRBV11-2 and TRBJ2-5): EAGVAQSPRYKIIEKRQSVAFWCNPISGHATLYWYQQILGQGPKLLIQFQNNGVVDDSQLPKDRFSAERLKGVDSTLKIQPAKLEDSAVYLCASRLGQIQETQYFGPGTRLLVL.

Comments on this clone: A read error may produce the germline difference seen at one junction end. This sequence joins TRBV7-9 and TRBJ2-7; D not resolved. This CDR3 spans 13 amino acids. Germline V CDR1 and CDR2: SEHNR, FQNEAQ (reference sequence). The CDR3 sequence: CSSSLVESYEQYF. The CDR3 bases are TGTTCCAGCAGCTTAGTTGAGTCATACGAGCAGTACTTC.

This clone came up a few times. The rearrangement links TRBV5-1 to TRBJ2-6; possibly TRBD2 for D (5 bases). The CDR3 is made up of 14 amino acids. Germline lookup yields CDR1 SGHRS and CDR2 YFSETQ. Trimming took 9 bases from V and 0 from J, leaving 10 bases between them. DNA for the CDR3: TGCGCCACCGGGGAAGGCTCTGGGGCCAACGTCCTGACTTTC. Residues: CATGEGSGANVLTF.

This clone has a single count. The chain couples TRBV6-5 to TRBJ1-2, with 12 bases lining up with TRBD1. The CDR3 covers 14 residues. V was pared by 7 bases and J by 7 bases, with 7 bases of the junction left unmatched. Germline CDR1 MNHEY, CDR2 SVGAGI. CDR3 region: CASTPGQGALGYTF. CDR3 DNA sequence: TGTGCCAGCACCCCGGGACAGGGGGCGCTTGGCTACACCTTC.

This clone was counted only a few times. The chain employs TRBV6-5 and TRBJ1-1; no reliable D call. The ends were cut back, 7 bases at V and 8 bases at J, with 14 bases in the middle. Germline V lookup: CDR1 MNHEY, CDR2 SVGAGI. The CDR3 length is 12 residues. CDR3: CASTQGGEEAFF. Written as DNA, the CDR3 is TGTGCCAGCACCCAAGGTGGAGAAGAAGCTTTCTTT.

The rearrangement joins TRBV27 to TRBJ2-7; 8 bases fit TRBD1. CDR1 is MNHEY and CDR2 is SMNVEV in the germline V gene (reference sequence). The CDR3 runs to 15 residues. With 3 bases clipped from V and 3 bases from J, the junction kept 7 bases outside the gene matches. The CDR3 here is CASSLRTGIDYEQYF. The CDR3 DNA sequence: TGTGCCAGCAGTTTGAGGACAGGGATTGACTACGAGCAGTACTTC.

This clone was observed a single time. This chain connects TRBV5-4 to TRBJ1-5; the D gene is possibly TRBD1 (6 bases). This CDR3 contains 15 residues. From germline, CDR1 is SGHNT and CDR2 YYREEE (reference sequence). The V end lost 0 bases, the J end lost 3 bases, and 10 bases lay between the germline ends. The CDR3 loop is CASSLGSGHNQPQHF. In DNA, the CDR3 is TGTGCCAGCAGCTTGGGGTCGGGACACAATCAGCCCCAGCATTTT.

This clone has only a few counts. J is TRBJ1-2 and V is TRBV27; 7 bases match TRBD1. CDR1 is MNHEY and CDR2 is SMNVEV in the germline V gene (reference sequence). CDR3 size: 16 residues. The V segment lost 3 bases and the J segment 5 bases; nucleotides outside the gene matches: 12. The CDR3 sequence is CASSFARGTVSYGYTF. CDR3 in DNA: TGTGCCAGCAGTTTCGCGAGGGGGACAGTCTCATATGGCTACACCTTC.

This clone has only a few counts. The rearrangement joins TRBV6-1 to TRBJ1-1; weak D call: TRBD1 (5 bases). Trimming removed 1 base from V and 10 bases from J, with 13 bases in between. There are 13 residues in the CDR3. CDR1 is MNHNS and CDR2 is SASEGT in the germline V gene. Here the CDR3 reads CASSEETRVAAFF. For the CDR3, the DNA is TGTGCCAGCAGTGAAGAGACCAGGGTTGCAGCTTTCTTT.

This chain connects TRBV18 to TRBJ1-2; TRBD1 aligns across 7 bases. V lost 3 bases to trimming and J lost 1 base; unmatched junction nucleotides: 5. The CDR3 consists of 15 residues. Germline CDR1 and CDR2: KGHSH and LQKENI. CDR3 region: CASSPGGGHNYGYTF. DNA for the CDR3: TGTGCCAGCTCACCCGGAGGGGGCCATAACTATGGCTACACCTTC.

This chain links TRBV7-7 with TRBJ2-5; perhaps TRBD2 as D (6 bases). Germline assignment: CDR1 SSHAT and CDR2 FNYEAQ (reference sequence). Trimming cost V 6 bases and J 3 bases, with 17 bases left between them. This CDR3 region has 15 residues. CDR3 sequence (DNA): TGTGCCAGCAGTTCCTCCGGGACTGTTAAAGAGACCCAGTACTTC. Translated: CASSSSGTVKETQYF.

The chain has TRBV11-2 and TRBJ2-7; 10 bases are shared with TRBD2. The CDR3 consists of 16 residues. CDR1 is SGHAT, CDR2 FQNNGV, per germline. With 2 bases clipped from V and 3 bases from J, the junction kept 7 bases outside the gene matches. CDR3 loop: CASSLLPSGGLYEQYF. CDR3 nucleotide sequence: TGTGCCAGCAGCTTACTCCCTAGCGGGGGTCTCTACGAGCAGTACTTC.

V and J are TRBV7-3 and TRBJ2-3; D call uncertain. From germline, CDR1 is SGHTA and CDR2 FQGTGA. V gave up 3 bases and J gave up 0 bases, with 7 bases separating them. CDR3 length: 14 amino acids. The CDR3 region has the DNA TGTGCCAGCAGCTTGAGCCCTAGCACAGATACGCAGTATTTT. It encodes CASSLSPSTDTQYF.